This T cell receptor beta chain originates from a study of blood T cell repertoires in COVID-19 (dated by TCRdb to between 2020 and 2021). Notes on the research overall: The collaborator samples originated in the United States, Italy and Spain and spanned the acute and convalescent phases of COVID-19. The prospective study material was composed of cDNA or gDNA derived from T cells, B-cell-depleted T cells, or PBMCs. Deeply sampled blood TCRbeta repertoires from subjects exposed to, actively infected with, or recovered from COVID-19 were included in the dataset. A freely available public database, intended as a resource for researchers studying the immune response to SARS-CoV-2, is where the repertoires were released. The samples were drawn from the first 160 participants of the ongoing ImmuneRACE study and from 1,200 or so subjects provided by 6 global collaborators. Sample metadata almost always included a de-identified subject ID, COVID-19 status, age in years and sex. Where HLA class I and class II types were available, the types were taken from metadata supplied by the sample provider, not from assay-based typing.

Unmatched junction bases come to 12, with V trimmed by 4 bases and J by 8 bases. From a lookup of the germline V gene (reference sequence), CDR1 and CDR2 are LGHDT and YNNKEL. The CDR3 sequence holds 16 residues, the cysteine and phenylalanine included. Left in the record is the CDR3 DNA by itself, 48 bases read in frame from the first base. The immunoSEQ Assay, a bias-controlled multiplex PCR, was used to amplify TCRbeta CDR3 regions from genomic DNA. The source study handled its data this way. Within the assay, amplification of reference gene primers was used to estimate how many nucleated cells each sample contained. Sequence reads were collapsed and filtered to measure the absolute abundance of every unique TCRbeta CDR3 rearrangement. For each sample, productive Simpson clonality was calculated as the square root of Simpson's diversity index across productive rearrangements. Sourced from immuneACCESS, this table was stored by TCRdb with only in-frame sequences that have V and J called. A share of the clones is absent; for the studies checked, an unresolved V gene accounts for under half, and the remainder has no known explanation. D and trimming were read from the DNA, whereas the V and J calls and clone size are those reported in that table. This sample is represented by 390,000 or so clones; 75% to 90% of them were singletons. The top ten constitute roughly 1.4% of the sample.

Collaborating institutions collected whole blood in K2EDTA tubes following their own protocols. For TCRbeta analysis, collaborators shipped samples in one of three forms: frozen whole blood, isolated PBMCs, or DNA extracted from either of those sample types. On this clone: What antigen it recognizes has not been identified. Base-call qualities are not available, and no considerably larger clone is one nucleotide away.

The paper's findings and limits, for the study overall: Clinical and demographic metadata were provided uncurated, with the amount varying by source and participant.

The TCR sequence derives from a woman in her twenties or thirties with active or convalescent COVID-19. Here the chain combines TRBV3-1 (or the pseudogene TRBV3-2) and TRBJ1-2; the central 11 bases match TRBD1. The specimen was peripheral blood. CDR3 region: CASSPTGDRGVGGYTF. The sequenced DNA is TGTGCCAGCAGCCCCACTGGGGACAGGGGGGTCGGCGGCTACACCTTC.